This T cell receptor beta chain came from a study of neoadjuvant anti-PD-1 for oral cavity cancer. This table comes from immunoSEQ multiplex PCR, and its TCRdb copy is limited to in-frame clones, with some not included. This sample has approximately 30,000 clones; around four fifths occur once, and the top ten carry around 3.1%. Germline CDR1 reads MNHNY; CDR2 reads SVGAGI (reference sequence). The CDR3 is made up of 13 amino acids. The V end lost 2 bases, the J end lost 8 bases, and 11 bases lay between the germline ends. Time point noted: after neoadjuvant nivolumab, at surgical resection. This clone was observed a single time.

The chain carries TRBV6-6 and TRBJ2-3; D gene unclear. Source: PBMCs, taken after nivolumab (anti-PD-1) treatment. This receptor was identified in a person aged 35-79 years with oral cavity squamous cell carcinoma. For the CDR3, the DNA is TGTGCCAGCAGTTACGGGCCCCCGAGTACGCAGTATTTT. It codes for CASSYGPPSTQYF.